This T cell receptor beta chain was found in a study of CD8+CD57+ T cells in acquired aplastic anemia. In the study overall: Sorted CD4+ and CD8+ cells gave an average of 3.2 ug of DNA.

Investigators profiled TCR beta VDJ and CDR3 from genomic DNA template. Each CDR3 protein gets one entry after TCRdb re-called the reads with MiXCR. The sample holds 450,000 to 600,000 distinct CDR3 sequences; under 40% are singletons and the top ten take about 0.8%. It was patients with CD8+CD57+ cell expansion by flow cytometry who were chosen for sequencing. Blood sampling was performed on the patients, and none of them had received therapy by then. Points from the study as a whole: Shared by patients and controls, 25 to 30 CD8+ CDR3s were abundant in patients.

Germline-derived CDR1 and CDR2 are ENHRY and SYGVKD. The CDR3 has 14 residues. On this clonotype itself: Its antigen is unidentified. One end of the junction is discordant with germline, which a read error may explain.

The genes are TRBV10-3 and TRBJ2-7, with D possibly matching TRBD1 (6 bases). The clonotype comes from a human donor with aplastic anemia. Sample: sorted CD4+, CD8+, or CD8+CD57+ T cells (not recorded which) from PBMCs. The CDR3 is CASSEDGGPYEQYF. The DNA of the CDR3 is TGTGCCAGCAGTGAAGATGGGGGCCCCTACGAGCAGTACTTC.